This T cell receptor (beta chain) stems from a study of early T cells in non-severe SARS-CoV-2 infection. Whole-study results and caveats: Matches to VDJdb favored anti-spike CD8 responses and missed private and CD4 specificities.

The V and J ends lost 4 bases and 1 base respectively, with 11 bases between them. This CDR3 comprises 15 residues. Germline CDR1 is SGHKS and CDR2 is YYEKEE (reference sequence). Each cDNA molecule carried a unique molecular identifier. TCRdb reprocessed the 5' RACE reads via MiXCR and lists one record per CDR3 protein. The table includes some 35,000 distinct CDR3 sequences, 5.3% detected once. This clonotype was seen repeatedly, ten times or more. Its antigen is undetermined. This sequence joins TRBV5-5 and TRBJ2-2, with a weak D call TRBD1 (6 bases). The sequenced sample was whole blood. The sequence was collected from an adult who was a healthcare worker with PCR-confirmed SARS-CoV-2 infection or an uninfected control (not recorded which). The CDR3 DNA is TGTGCCAGCAGCCCGGACAGCTTGAACACCGGGGAGCTGTTTTTT. Its protein product is CASSPDSLNTGELFF.